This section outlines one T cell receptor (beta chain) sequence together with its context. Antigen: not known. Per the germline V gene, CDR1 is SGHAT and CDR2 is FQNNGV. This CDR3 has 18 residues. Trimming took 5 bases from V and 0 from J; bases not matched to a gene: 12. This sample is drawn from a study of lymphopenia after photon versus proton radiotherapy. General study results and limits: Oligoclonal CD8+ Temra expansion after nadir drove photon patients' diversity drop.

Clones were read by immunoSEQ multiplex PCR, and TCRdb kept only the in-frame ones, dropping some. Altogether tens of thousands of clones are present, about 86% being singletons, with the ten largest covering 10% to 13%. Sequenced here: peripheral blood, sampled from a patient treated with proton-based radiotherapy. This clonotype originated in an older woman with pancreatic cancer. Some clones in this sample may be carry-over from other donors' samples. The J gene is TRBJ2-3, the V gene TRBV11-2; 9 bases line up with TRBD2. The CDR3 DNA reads TGTGCCAGCAGCCCTCCGTGGGGACTAGCTTCTAGCACAGATACGCAGTATTTT. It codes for CASSPPWGLASSTDTQYF.